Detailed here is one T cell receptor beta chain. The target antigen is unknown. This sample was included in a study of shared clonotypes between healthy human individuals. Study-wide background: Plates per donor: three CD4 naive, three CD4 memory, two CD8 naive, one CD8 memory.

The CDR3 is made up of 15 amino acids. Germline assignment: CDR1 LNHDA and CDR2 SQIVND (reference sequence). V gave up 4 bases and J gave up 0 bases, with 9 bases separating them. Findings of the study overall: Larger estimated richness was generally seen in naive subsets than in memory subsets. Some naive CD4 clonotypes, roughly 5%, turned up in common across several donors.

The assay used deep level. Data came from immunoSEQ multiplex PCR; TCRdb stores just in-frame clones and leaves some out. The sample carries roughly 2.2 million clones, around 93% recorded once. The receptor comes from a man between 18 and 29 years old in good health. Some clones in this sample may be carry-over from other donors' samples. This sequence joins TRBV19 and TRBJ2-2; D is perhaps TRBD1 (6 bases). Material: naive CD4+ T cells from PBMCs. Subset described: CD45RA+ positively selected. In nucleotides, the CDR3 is TGTGCCAGTAGTACGTGGACAGCGAACACCGGGGAGCTGTTTTTT. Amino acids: CASSTWTANTGELFF.